This entry lists 16 T cell receptor beta chains sequenced from one sample in a study of identifying expanded T cells in peripheral blood. Data came from immunoSEQ multiplex PCR; TCRdb stores just in-frame clones and leaves some out. The sample lists 120,000 or so clones; around four fifths were seen once. The sample comprised blood. The receptors shown here come from a person aged 18 to 75 in good health.

V gene TRBV6-6 combines with J gene TRBJ2-7; possibly TRBD1 for D (6 bases). V was trimmed by 6 bases and J by 3 bases, leaving 12 bases between them. Germline V CDR1 and CDR2: MNHNY, SVGAGI (reference sequence). The CDR3 contains 13 residues. The CDR3: CASSRDTDYEQYF. DNA of the CDR3: TGTGCCAGCAGCCGGGACACCGACTACGAGCAGTACTTC.

V is TRBV11-2 and J is TRBJ1-2, with unresolved D. The germline gives CDR1 SGHAT, CDR2 FQNNGV. Trimming left V 6 bases short and J 0 bases short, with 14 bases between. This CDR3 spans 15 amino acids. Here the CDR3 reads CASSDLNAPNYGYTF. The CDR3 DNA follows: TGTGCCAGCAGTGACTTAAATGCCCCTAACTATGGCTACACCTTC.

The chain joins TRBV19 to TRBJ1-5; possibly TRBD1 for D (6 bases). V was trimmed by 6 bases and J by 6 bases, leaving 27 bases between them. The CDR3 length is 18 residues. Germline CDR1 and CDR2: LNHDA and SQIVND (reference sequence). In DNA form, the CDR3 reads TGTGCCAGTAGATCTATTATCAGGGGTGGGCATGTGAGTCAGCCCCAGCATTTT. This sequence encodes CASRSIIRGGHVSQPQHF.

The V and J genes are TRBV6-5 and TRBJ2-3, with 9 bases matching TRBD1. The CDR3 length is 15 residues. Trimming took 5 bases from V and 9 from J; bases not matched to a gene: 12. Germline V gene lookup returns CDR1 MNHEY and CDR2 SVGAGI. CDR3 loop: CASSRRDREKLTQYF. CDR3 nucleotides: TGTGCCAGCAGTAGGCGGGACAGGGAAAAATTGACGCAGTATTTT.

The gene calls are TRBV18 and TRBJ1-1; D not certain. Per the germline V gene, CDR1 is KGHSH and CDR2 is LQKENI. The CDR3 extends over 13 amino acids. Trimming shortened V by 6 bases and J by 1 base, and 9 bases separated the two germline ends. This CDR3 reads CASSRSANTEAFF. Here the CDR3 DNA reads TGTGCCAGCTCGCGGAGCGCGAACACTGAAGCTTTCTTT.

The chain recombines TRBV7-9 with TRBJ1-4, with D unclear. Trimming cost V 5 bases and J 4 bases, with 14 bases left between them. The CDR3 loop spans 15 amino acids. Germline V gives CDR1 SEHNR, CDR2 FQNEAQ (reference sequence). The chain's CDR3 is CASSPLLGLNEKLFF. CDR3 bases: TGTGCCAGCAGCCCCTTACTAGGCCTTAATGAAAAACTGTTTTTT.

In this sample, this clone turned up a few times. The chain recombines TRBV4-1 with TRBJ2-7; D is unresolved. Trimming left V 1 base short and J 5 bases short, with 9 bases between. In germline, CDR1 is MGHRA, CDR2 YSYEKL. The CDR3 totals 13 residues. CDR3 region: CASSQVDRHEQYF. The DNA for the CDR3 is TGCGCCAGCAGCCAAGTCGATAGGCACGAGCAGTACTTC.

The chain has TRBV4-3 and TRBJ2-2, with D hard to call. The germline V and J ends were trimmed by 4 bases and 3 bases, with 9 bases remaining between them. Per the germline V gene, CDR1 is LGHNA and CDR2 is YSLEER. CDR3 length equals 14 residues. This CDR3 reads CASSLDSYTGELFF. In DNA form, the CDR3 reads TGCGCCAGCAGCCTTGACTCCTACACCGGGGAGCTGTTTTTT.

The J gene is TRBJ2-5, the V gene TRBV4-1, with a possible D match to TRBD1 (6 bases). Trimming removed 3 bases at V and 4 bases at J, with 15 bases between. Germline assignment: CDR1 MGHRA and CDR2 YSYEKL. The CDR3 sequence is 15 residues long. The CDR3 DNA reads as TGCGCCAGCAGCCAGACTCCAGGGGCGGGAGAGACCCAGTACTTC. Protein product: CASSQTPGAGETQYF.

With regard to this clone: Mismatch with germline at one junction end may stem from a read error. The rearrangement links TRBV5-6 to TRBJ1-2; TRBD1 is a possible D gene (5 bases). CDR1 is SGHDT and CDR2 is YYEEEE in the germline V gene. The CDR3 contains 13 residues. CDR3 coding DNA: TGTGCCAGCACCTTGACAGAGACCTATGGCTACACCTTC. This sequence encodes CASTLTETYGYTF.

The rearrangement links TRBV18 to TRBJ1-2; D possibly corresponds to TRBD1 (5 bases). Looked up from germline, CDR1 is KGHSH and CDR2 is LQKENI. V was pared by 6 bases and J by 7 bases, with 15 bases between. This CDR3 is 13 amino acids long. The CDR3, as DNA: TGTGCCAGCTCCCATGACAAGGGGTTTGGCTACACCTTC. This translates into CASSHDKGFGYTF.

The chain combines TRBV5-8 with TRBJ2-3; D not resolved. Germline CDR1 and CDR2: SGHTS and YDEGEE. This CDR3 has 17 amino acids. V was trimmed by 0 bases and J by 0 bases, leaving 14 bases between them. CDR3 loop: CASSLALQEVSTDTQYF. In DNA form, the CDR3 reads TGTGCCAGCAGCTTGGCCCTCCAAGAAGTAAGCACAGATACGCAGTATTTT.

The chain combines TRBV11-2 with TRBJ1-1; 10 bases fit TRBD1. Trimming cost V 8 bases and J 1 base; bases outside gene matches: 7. Per germline, CDR1 SGHAT and CDR2 FQNNGV. This CDR3 contains 15 residues. The CDR3 reads CASLAGQGTNTEAFF. In nucleotides, the CDR3 is TGTGCCAGCTTGGCGGGACAGGGGACGAACACTGAAGCTTTCTTT.

The chain joins TRBV11-2 to TRBJ2-7; D gene ambiguous. The V gene's germline CDR1 is SGHAT and CDR2 FQNNGV. Between the trimmed V and J ends, which lost 1 base and 0 bases, there was a span of 7 bases. The CDR3 has 14 residues. The CDR3 is CASSLVSSSYEQYF. The CDR3, as DNA: TGTGCCAGCAGCTTAGTTAGTAGCTCCTACGAGCAGTACTTC.

This sequence joins TRBV4-1 and TRBJ1-2; D remains unclear. CDR1 and CDR2 (germline): MGHRA, YSYEKL. CDR3 length: 14 residues. With 1 base removed from V and 3 bases from J, the gap between germline ends came to 9 bases. CDR3 sequence reads: CASSQADGDYGYTF. CDR3 sequence (DNA): TGCGCCAGCAGCCAAGCGGACGGGGACTATGGCTACACCTTC.

The rearrangement uses TRBV7-9 and TRBJ2-2, with TRBD2 matching 10 bases. This CDR3 is 17 amino acids long. CDR1 and CDR2 (germline): SEHNR, FQNEAQ (reference sequence). V trimming: 9 bases; J trimming: 0 bases; junction bases outside the gene matches: 10. The CDR3, as DNA: TGTGCCAGTAGGAGGCTAGCGGGGGTCGCGAACACCGGGGAGCTGTTTTTT. This translates into CASRRLAGVANTGELFF. The variable domain in full, with the rest retrieved from reference TRBV7-9 and TRBJ2-2, is DTGVSQNPRHKITKRGQNVTFRCDPISEHNRLYWYRQTLGQGPEFLTYFQNEAQLEKSRLLSDRFSAERPKGSFSTLEIQRTEQGDSAMYLCASRRLAGVANTGELFFGEGSRLTVL.